This is a list of T cell receptor beta chains from one sample in a study of beta chain features in type 1 diabetes. Measured with immunoSEQ multiplex PCR; TCRdb has only the in-frame clones, and not every one. The data contain around 250,000 clones, roughly an eighth of them singletons. The sequenced material came from naive CD4+ T cells from blood. All receptors come from a man younger than 45 with type 1 diabetes. Each CDR3 is given with its conserved first and last residue. Fields, in order: clone size, V gene, D gene, J gene, CDR3 DNA, CDR3 protein. The D gene is left open where the match is weak. Rows may omit the clone size; those that give it use once, few, many or a size class.

abundance: NA; v_gene: TRBV28; d_gene: NA; j_gene: TRBJ1-2; CDR3nt: TGTGCCAGCAGTCTAGGACTCAACTATGGCTACACCTTC; CDR3aa: CASSLGLNYGYTF
abundance: few; v_gene: TRBV30; d_gene: NA; j_gene: TRBJ1-2; CDR3nt: TGTGCCTGGAGTGTGGGACACCGAAAGAACACCTTC; CDR3aa: CAWSVGHRKNTF
abundance: NA; v_gene: TRBV29-1; d_gene: NA; j_gene: TRBJ1-2; CDR3nt: TGCAGCGTTGACACCGAGATGTTCTATGGCTACACCTTC; CDR3aa: CSVDTEMFYGYTF
abundance: few; v_gene: TRBV5-1; d_gene: TRBD1; j_gene: TRBJ1-2; CDR3nt: TGCGCCAGCAGCCCTAGGGACAGGGGAAACTATGGCTACACCTTC; CDR3aa: CASSPRDRGNYGYTF
abundance: NA; v_gene: TRBV4-1; d_gene: TRBD1; j_gene: TRBJ1-2; CDR3nt: TGCGCCAGCAGCCCAGGACAGGGAAACTATGGCTACACCTTC; CDR3aa: CASSPGQGNYGYTF
abundance: NA; v_gene: TRBV27; d_gene: NA; j_gene: TRBJ1-2; CDR3nt: TGTGCCAGCAGTTCCCGGGCGATGAGGGCTTCCAACTATGGCTACACCTTC; CDR3aa: CASSSRAMRASNYGYTF
abundance: NA; v_gene: TRBV20-1; d_gene: NA; j_gene: TRBJ1-2; CDR3nt: TGCAGTGCTAGAGATCGGGTTCAAGTCTTC; CDR3aa: CSARDRVQVF
abundance: NA; v_gene: TRBV28; d_gene: NA; j_gene: TRBJ2-7; CDR3nt: TGTGCCAGCATGACGGGTCACTCCTACGAGCAGTACTTC; CDR3aa: CASMTGHSYEQYF
abundance: few; v_gene: TRBV9; d_gene: TRBD2; j_gene: TRBJ2-5; CDR3nt: TGTGCCAGCGCGTGGGGAACCGGGACTAGTCAAGAGACCCAGTACTTC; CDR3aa: CASAWGTGTSQETQYF
abundance: NA; v_gene: TRBV28; d_gene: NA; j_gene: TRBJ1-2; CDR3nt: TGTGCCACCAAATCGGATGGCTACACCTTC; CDR3aa: CATKSDGYTF
abundance: few; v_gene: TRBV29-1; d_gene: NA; j_gene: TRBJ1-3; CDR3nt: TGCAGCGGACGGGAGTTCTCTGGAAACACCATATATTTT; CDR3aa: CSGREFSGNTIYF
abundance: few; v_gene: TRBV7-8; d_gene: NA; j_gene: TRBJ2-7; CDR3nt: TGTGCCAGCAGCTTGACAGGACCTCCTGTGGAGCAGTACTTC; CDR3aa: CASSLTGPPVEQYF
abundance: few; v_gene: TRBV4-1; d_gene: NA; j_gene: TRBJ1-2; CDR3nt: TGCGCCAGCAGCCAAGCTTGGAACAGGGATAACTATGGCTACACCTTC; CDR3aa: CASSQAWNRDNYGYTF
abundance: few; v_gene: TRBV29-1; d_gene: NA; j_gene: TRBJ2-7; CDR3nt: TGCAGCGTTGCCGGGGGAGTAGGGGAGCAGTACTTC; CDR3aa: CSVAGGVGEQYF
abundance: few; v_gene: TRBV11-2; d_gene: TRBD2; j_gene: TRBJ2-5; CDR3nt: TGTGCCAGCAGCCGATCCCTCCAGCGGGAGGCTCCGTATCAATACTTC; CDR3aa: CASSRSLQREAPYQYF